This entry lists 31 T cell receptor beta chains sequenced from one sample in a study of shared clonotypes between healthy human individuals (dated by TCRdb to 2019 to 2021). Libraries came from the immunoSEQ multiplex PCR assay. In its TCRdb copy, this immuneACCESS table keeps in-frame sequences only and misses some clones. Where compared with another copy, unresolved V genes explain less than half of these, and the others have no known cause. For this sample the table gives approximately 470,000 clones, of which about 78% were detected only once. The ten largest clonotypes hold around 11% of the sample. Sequencing used PBMCs. These receptors were collected from a woman aged 40 to 50 in good health. Some clones in this sample may be carry-over from other donors' samples.

V usage is TRBV10-3 and J usage is TRBJ2-7, with a weak D call TRBD1 (5 bases). With 2 bases removed from V and 3 bases from J, the gap between germline ends came to 17 bases. Per germline, CDR1 ENHRY and CDR2 SYGVKD. The CDR3 has 16 residues. Here the CDR3 reads CAISEGATASSYEQYF. CDR3 sequence (DNA): TGTGCCATCAGTGAGGGGGCGACAGCCTCGAGCTACGAGCAGTACTTC.

About this clone: In the same sample, other DNA sequences code for this CDR3. The chain uses TRBV7-8 and TRBJ1-1; D is undetermined. This CDR3 is built from 12 residues. The germline V gene has CDR1 SGHVS and CDR2 FQNEAQ. V gave up 3 bases and J gave up 0 bases, with 2 bases separating them. The CDR3 loop is CASSFLNTEAFF. The CDR3 coding sequence is TGTGCCAGCAGCTTCCTGAACACTGAAGCTTTCTTT.

This chain links TRBV10-1 with TRBJ2-6, with 8 bases that match TRBD1. The CDR3 has 15 amino acids. Germline V gene sequence: CDR1 WNHNN, CDR2 SYGVQD (reference sequence). V was clipped by 9 bases and J by 0 bases; unmatched bases: 4. In DNA form, the CDR3 reads TGCGCCAGGATTACAGGGGGCTCTGGGGCCAACGTCCTGACTTTC. Protein: CARITGGSGANVLTF.

CDR3 bases: TGTGCCAGCAGCGTTTCCCCCCTGGGGACCTACGAGTACAATGAGCAGTTCTTC. Its protein product is CASSVSPLGTYEYNEQFF. The chain uses TRBV9 and TRBJ2-1; D may match TRBD1 or TRBD2 (5 bases each). This CDR3 is built from 18 residues. Trimming pared 2 bases from V and 4 bases from J, leaving 22 bases between. The V gene's germline CDR1 is SGDLS and CDR2 YYNGEE.

The genes are TRBV15 and TRBJ1-4; 7 nucleotides agree with TRBD1. There are 14 residues in the CDR3. J was trimmed by 8 bases and V by 5 bases; bases with no gene match: 8. Germline CDR1 LNHNV, CDR2 YYDKDF (reference sequence). The CDR3 spells CATSRDRVEEKLFF. The CDR3 nucleotides read TGTGCCACCAGCCGCGACAGGGTTGAAGAAAAACTGTTTTTT.

This rearrangement joins TRBV20-1 to TRBJ2-5; a weak D match, TRBD2 (5 bases). The length of the CDR3 is 11 residues. Germline CDR1 and CDR2: DFQATT and SNEGSKA (reference sequence). DNA of the CDR3: TGCAGCCCGAGGGCCGAAGAGACCCAGTACTTC. Translating gives CSPRAEETQYF.

This clone was seen a single time. This chain uses TRBV28 with TRBJ1-1; unclear D gene. CDR1 MDHEN and CDR2 SYDVKM come from the germline V gene. The CDR3 length is 13 residues. The V and J ends lost 2 bases and 3 bases respectively, with 7 bases between them. The chain's CDR3 is CASSLDRYTEAFF. Here the CDR3 DNA reads TGTGCCAGCAGTTTAGATCGGTACACTGAAGCTTTCTTT. The full variable domain, its missing parts supplied by reference TRBV28 and TRBJ1-1, is DVKVTQSSRYLVKRTGEKVFLECVQDMDHENMFWYRQDPGLGLRLIYFSYDVKMKEKGDIPEGYSVSREKKERFSLILESASTNQTSMYLCASSLDRYTEAFFGQGTRLTVV.

This clone was recorded a few times. A single base separates this from a much larger clone, so it may be a read error. The sample has other DNA sequences that encode this CDR3 too. The V call is TRBV28, the J call TRBJ1-1; D gene ambiguous. The CDR3 is 12 residues long. Germline values: CDR1 MDHEN, CDR2 SYDVKM. Trimming pared 1 base from V and 0 bases from J, leaving 0 bases between. The CDR3 protein is CASSLLNTEAFF. The CDR3 nucleotides read TGTGCCAGCAGTTTATTGAACACTGAAGCTTTCTTT.

The chain couples TRBV6-5 to TRBJ2-1; 7 nucleotides agree with TRBD2. The CDR3 consists of 15 residues. CDR1 is MNHEY and CDR2 is SVGAGI in the germline V gene. J lost 2 bases, V lost 2 bases, and 3 bases had no gene match. The CDR3 protein is CASSYGGDAYNEQFF. The CDR3, as DNA: TGTGCCAGCAGTTACGGGGGGGATGCCTACAATGAGCAGTTCTTC.

V gene TRBV29-1 combines with J gene TRBJ2-3; 10 bases agree with TRBD2. The CDR3 extends over 13 amino acids. Germline values: CDR1 SQVTM, CDR2 ANQGSEA. V trimming: 6 bases; J trimming: 7 bases; junction bases outside the gene matches: 7. The CDR3 sequence is CSVSAGGHNTQYF. The CDR3 region has the DNA TGCAGCGTCTCAGCGGGAGGGCATAATACGCAGTATTTT.

The V gene is TRBV11-1, the J gene TRBJ2-7; TRBD1 aligns across 7 bases. Germline assignment: CDR1 SGHAT and CDR2 FQDESV (reference sequence). This CDR3 region has 14 residues. The ends lost 4 bases at V and 6 bases at J; junction bases unmatched: 9. The CDR3 sequence is CASSSLDRDGEQYF. DNA for the CDR3: TGTGCCAGCAGCTCCTTAGACAGGGACGGCGAGCAGTACTTC.

Notes on this clone: The sample has other DNA sequences that encode this CDR3 too. J is TRBJ1-2 and V is TRBV28; D not resolved. The CDR3 extends over 11 amino acids. Germline V gene data show CDR1 as MDHEN and CDR2 as SYDVKM. Trimming took off 6 bases at V and 0 bases at J, with 2 bases between the two ends. In nucleotides, the CDR3 is TGTGCCAGCAGCCCTAACTATGGCTACACCTTC. This gives the protein CASSPNYGYTF.

The chain combines TRBV7-2 with TRBJ2-2, with D perhaps TRBD1 or TRBD2 (5 bases each). Germline loops: CDR1 SGHTA, CDR2 FQGNSA. The CDR3 extends over 16 amino acids. The V and J ends lost 1 base and 6 bases respectively, with 15 bases between them. The CDR3 loop is CASSLVVGTIAGELFF. CDR3 bases: TGTGCCAGCAGCTTAGTGGTAGGGACCATCGCCGGGGAGCTGTTTTTT.

V gene TRBV19 combines with J gene TRBJ2-2; D possibly matches TRBD1 or TRBD2 (6 bases each). The CDR3 is 17 residues long. Per germline, CDR1 LNHDA and CDR2 SQIVND (reference sequence). V lost 3 bases to trimming and J lost 6 bases, with 20 bases between them. Here the CDR3 reads CASSMERGRYRAGELFF. CDR3 DNA sequence: TGTGCCAGTAGTATGGAAAGGGGGAGGTATCGGGCCGGGGAGCTGTTTTTT.

The chain joins TRBV29-1 to TRBJ2-2; D might be TRBD1 (6 bases). Germline CDR1 reads SQVTM; CDR2 reads ANQGSEA. V lost 4 bases, J lost 4 bases, and 13 bases lay in between. The length of the CDR3 is 14 residues. The CDR3 here is CSVVVRGLTGELFF. The CDR3 region has the DNA TGCAGCGTTGTAGTCAGGGGCCTCACCGGGGAGCTGTTTTTT.

V and J are TRBV18 and TRBJ2-1, with D perhaps assigned TRBD1 or TRBD2 (5 bases each). Looked up from germline, CDR1 is KGHSH and CDR2 is LQKENI. The V gene lost 7 bases and the J gene lost 8 bases, with 18 bases spanning the gap. The CDR3 runs to 14 residues. CDR3 protein: CASCRWDQGDEQFF. The CDR3 region has the DNA TGTGCCAGCTGCCGTTGGGACCAAGGCGATGAGCAGTTCTTC.

The rearrangement joins TRBV7-9 to TRBJ1-4; D might be TRBD1 (5 bases). The germline CDR1 and CDR2 sequences are SEHNR and FQNEAQ (reference sequence). V lost 1 base, J lost 7 bases, and 13 bases lay in between. The CDR3 spans 15 residues. CDR3: CASSLVRTGLEKLFF. The CDR3 DNA follows: TGTGCCAGCAGCTTAGTCCGTACAGGTCTTGAAAAACTGTTTTTT.

The rearrangement joins TRBV12-5 to TRBJ2-1; D perhaps matches TRBD2 (5 bases). The V gene lost 1 base and the J gene lost 1 base, with 5 bases spanning the gap. CDR1 and CDR2 (germline): LGHNT, FRNRAP. The CDR3 consists of 14 residues. CDR3 amino acids: CASGLGGSYNEQFF. The CDR3 bases are TGTGCTAGTGGTTTGGGCGGGTCCTACAATGAGCAGTTCTTC. The whole variable domain, filled in from reference TRBV12-5 and TRBJ2-1, reads DARVTQTPRHKVTEMGQEVTMRCQPILGHNTVFWYRQTMMQGLELLAYFRNRAPLDDSGMPKDRFSAEMPDATLATLKIQPSEPRDSAVYFCASGLGGSYNEQFFGPGTRLTVL.

V gene TRBV28 combines with J gene TRBJ2-1; possibly TRBD1 for D (6 bases). V lost 5 bases and J lost 6, with 26 bases in between. The CDR3 extends over 18 amino acids. Germline V gives CDR1 MDHEN, CDR2 SYDVKM. The CDR3 is CASSPIGTRSGAGNEQFF. CDR3 bases: TGTGCCAGCAGTCCTATTGGTACGCGATCAGGGGCTGGCAATGAGCAGTTCTTC.

CDR3 nucleotides: TGTGCCAGTAGTATGGCTGGTCGGACTAGAGGGTCGAATACGCAGTATTTT. Translated: CASSMAGRTRGSNTQYF. The chain has TRBV19 and TRBJ2-3; 7 positions match TRBD2. The CDR3 runs 17 residues. The J segment lost 7 bases and the V segment lost 3 bases, leaving 16 bases of the junction unmatched. Per the germline V gene, CDR1 is LNHDA and CDR2 is SQIVND (reference sequence).

This chain joins TRBV19 and TRBJ2-3; 8 nucleotides line up with TRBD1. This CDR3 comprises 13 residues. From germline, CDR1 is LNHDA and CDR2 SQIVND (reference sequence). Trimming at V came to 10 bases and at J to 3 bases, leaving 6 bases not matched to a gene. DNA of the CDR3: TGTGCCACCCGGACAGGGCAAACAGATACGCAGTATTTT. Protein: CATRTGQTDTQYF. Full variable domain (outside the CDR3, taken from reference TRBV19 and TRBJ2-3): DGGITQSPKYLFRKEGQNVTLSCEQNLNHDAMYWYRQDPGQGLRLIYYSQIVNDFQKGDIAEGYSVSREKKESFPLTVTSAQKNPTAFYLCATRTGQTDTQYFGPGTRLTVL.

This clone was recorded once. This chain links TRBV7-6 with TRBJ2-4; the D gene is possibly TRBD1 (5 bases). The CDR3 length is 17 residues. Trimming pared 1 base from V and 2 bases from J, leaving 15 bases between. The germline V gene encodes CDR1 SGHVS and CDR2 FNYEAQ. The CDR3, as DNA: TGTGCCAGCAGCTTAGGCGACAGACCATCAACCAAAAACATTCAGTACTTC. Its translation is CASSLGDRPSTKNIQYF.

CDR3 nucleotides: TGTGCCTGGAGTGGCCGATTGGCTTTTGGCTCACCCCTCCACTTT. This translates into CAWSGRLAFGSPLHF. V and J are TRBV30 and TRBJ1-6; D unresolved. The CDR3 spans 15 residues. Trimming pared 1 base from V and 10 bases from J, leaving 17 bases between. Per germline, CDR1 GTSNPN and CDR2 SVGIG (reference sequence).

The rearrangement links TRBV15 to TRBJ2-7; the match to TRBD2 covers 8 bases. V dropped 5 bases and J dropped 1; count of bases not matched to a gene: 10. The CDR3 extends over 16 amino acids. From germline, CDR1 is LNHNV and CDR2 YYDKDF (reference sequence). CDR3 loop: CATSPLAGWGSYEQYF. In DNA form, the CDR3 reads TGTGCCACCAGCCCTTTAGCGGGATGGGGGTCCTACGAGCAGTACTTC.

The V call is TRBV5-1, the J call TRBJ2-1; D call uncertain. V lost 1 base and J lost 9, with 5 bases in between. Germline loops: CDR1 SGHRS, CDR2 YFSETQ. This CDR3 region has 11 residues. CDR3 residues: CASSLFGEQFF. The DNA of the CDR3 is TGCGCCAGCAGCTTGTTTGGTGAGCAGTTCTTC.

The chain uses TRBV7-3 and TRBJ1-2, with a weak D call TRBD1 (5 bases). The CDR3 has 17 amino acids. Trimming left V 2 bases short and J 0 bases short, with 16 bases between. Germline lookup yields CDR1 SGHTA and CDR2 FQGTGA. CDR3 sequence reads: CASSLQGSPYSNYGYTF. CDR3 nucleotide sequence: TGTGCCAGCAGCTTACAGGGCTCCCCCTATTCTAACTATGGCTACACCTTC.

On this clone: One base separates it from a far larger clone, so it is likely a read error. The same CDR3 is also encoded by other DNA sequences in this sample. The chain uses TRBV29-1 and TRBJ2-5, with 9 bases that match TRBD1. This CDR3 comprises 13 residues. Losses at the gene ends were 5 bases for V and 14 bases for J; bases not matched to a gene: 15. Germline CDR1 SQVTM, CDR2 ANQGSEA. DNA of the CDR3: TGCAGCGTTAGGACAGGGGTGACCTACGAGCAATACTTC. Residues: CSVRTGVTYEQYF. Together with reference TRBV29-1 and TRBJ2-5, the CDR3 gives the full variable domain: SAVISQKPSRDICQRGTSLTIQCQVDSQVTMMFWYRQQPGQSLTLIATANQGSEATYESGFVIDKFPISRPNLTFSTLTVSNMSPEDSSIYLCSVRTGVTYEQYFGPGTRLLVL.

The rearrangement links TRBV7-9 to TRBJ2-2; D remains ambiguous. The CDR3 has 11 amino acids. V lost 5 bases and J 8 bases, leaving 6 bases between the germline ends. Germline lookup yields CDR1 SEHNR and CDR2 FQNEAQ (reference sequence). The CDR3 is CASSQEGELFF. The DNA of the CDR3 is TGTGCCAGCAGCCAGGAGGGGGAGCTGTTTTTT.

The chain links TRBV10-3 to TRBJ2-7; TRBD2 agrees at 11 bases. The CDR3 spans 14 residues. V trimming: 5 bases; J trimming: 3 bases; junction bases outside the gene matches: 3. Germline V lookup: CDR1 ENHRY, CDR2 SYGVKD. The CDR3 is CAISPLAGGYEQYF. The CDR3 region has the DNA TGTGCCATCAGTCCTCTAGCGGGAGGCTACGAGCAGTACTTC.

About this clone: It may be a read error: a sequence one base away is much more abundant. Other nucleotide sequences from this sample produce the same CDR3. The chain uses TRBV6-1 and TRBJ1-5, with D maybe TRBD1 (5 bases). Germline loops: CDR1 MNHNS, CDR2 SASEGT. V gave up 4 bases and J gave up 5 bases, with 12 bases separating them. This CDR3 contains 14 residues. In nucleotides, the CDR3 is TGTGCCAGCAGTGTTACAGGCGGTTATCAGCCCCAGCATTTT. It translates to CASSVTGGYQPQHF.

The chain has TRBV30 and TRBJ2-2; D may match TRBD1 or TRBD2 (5 bases each). Trimming cost V 8 bases and J 2 bases, with 9 bases left between them. CDR3 size: 12 residues. Germline V gene data show CDR1 as GTSNPN and CDR2 as SVGIG (reference sequence). This chain's CDR3 is CAGTINTGELFF. The CDR3 DNA sequence: TGTGCCGGGACGATCAACACCGGGGAGCTGTTTTTT.